The source of this T cell receptor beta chain is a study of T cell responses to AZD1222 COVID-19 vaccine. V lost 3 bases to trimming and J lost 7 bases, with 15 bases between them. The germline V gene has CDR1 SEHNR and CDR2 FQNEAQ (reference sequence). This CDR3 spans 15 amino acids. On this clone: Its antigen is not identified.

Libraries were prepared by immunoSEQ multiplex PCR; TCRdb keeps only in-frame clonotypes and omits some of them. This table holds 85,000 to 130,000 clones, about 90% found once. Study results and limitations: CD4 TCRs linked to vaccination spanned spike, dominating at 160-218 and 743-854. The repertoires were collected only after the peak T cell response. It should be noted that donors were predominantly white British and more often female, and clonal diversity was possibly underestimated.

This receptor was taken from an adult who received the AZD1222 COVID-19 vaccine. The rearrangement links TRBV7-9 to TRBJ1-4; maybe TRBD1 (5 bases). Sequencing used peripheral blood, obtained 28 days after the second AZD1222 dose. For the CDR3, the DNA is TGTGCCAGCAGCTTCTCAGACAGACTTCGTGAAAAACTGTTTTTT. It codes for CASSFSDRLREKLFF. Together with reference TRBV7-9 and TRBJ1-4, the CDR3 gives the full variable domain: DTGVSQNPRHKITKRGQNVTFRCDPISEHNRLYWYRQTLGQGPEFLTYFQNEAQLEKSRLLSDRFSAERPKGSFSTLEIQRTEQGDSAMYLCASSFSDRLREKLFFGSGTQLSVL.